This entry lists 27 T cell receptor beta chains sequenced from one sample in a study of blood T cell repertoires in COVID-19. Profiling relied on immunoSEQ multiplex PCR, and the TCRdb table lists in-frame clones only, not all of them. Of under 150,000 clones in the sample, about 80% were seen once. Input material: peripheral blood. The source is a man aged 40-50 years with active or convalescent COVID-19.

This chain uses TRBV29-1 with TRBJ1-5, with 9 nucleotides matching TRBD1. Germline trimming cut 7 bases from V and 4 bases from J; bases unmatched to any gene: 2. CDR1 and CDR2 (germline): SQVTM, ANQGSEA. CDR3 size: 12 residues. Here the CDR3 reads CSAQGANQPQHF. The CDR3 region has the DNA TGCAGCGCACAGGGGGCTAATCAGCCCCAGCATTTT.

The V and J genes are TRBV14 and TRBJ1-6; TRBD1 matches 9 bases. CDR1 is SGHDN, CDR2 FVKESK, per germline. This CDR3 region has 17 residues. V lost 4 bases and J lost 5; bases outside the gene matches: 9. CDR3 DNA: TGTGCCAGCAGCCGCCAAGGACAGGGGAAAAATAATTCACCCCTCCACTTT. This encodes CASSRQGQGKNNSPLHF.

The gene calls are TRBV7-3 and TRBJ1-6, with D perhaps TRBD1 (6 bases). Deletions cut 3 bases from V and 8 bases from J, with 8 bases between. Germline CDR1 and CDR2: SGHTA and FQGTGA. The length of the CDR3 is 13 residues. CDR3 sequence reads: CASSFYRDSPLHF. In nucleotides, the CDR3 is TGTGCCAGCAGCTTTTACAGGGATTCACCCCTCCACTTT.

This clone was seen only a few times. The V and J genes are TRBV29-1 and TRBJ2-1; no reliable D call. The CDR3 sequence is 10 residues long. Germline CDR1 reads SQVTM; CDR2 reads ANQGSEA. V lost 5 bases to trimming and J lost 5 bases, with 4 bases between them. CDR3 sequence reads: CSVTHNEQFF. The CDR3 DNA sequence: TGCAGCGTTACTCACAATGAGCAGTTCTTC.

DNA for the CDR3: TGTGCCAGCAGCTTGGTGGCCGGGACAGGCCCTGCTGAAGCTTTCTTT. Its protein product is CASSLVAGTGPAEAFF. This chain links TRBV5-4 with TRBJ1-1; 8 positions match TRBD1. Germline V gives CDR1 SGHNT, CDR2 YYREEE (reference sequence). The CDR3 has 16 residues. The ends lost 0 bases at V and 6 bases at J; junction bases unmatched: 10.

The V call is TRBV19, the J call TRBJ1-5; D gene ambiguous. The V gene lost 4 bases and the J gene lost 10 bases, with 20 bases spanning the gap. Germline V CDR1 and CDR2: LNHDA, SQIVND (reference sequence). This CDR3 has 15 residues. This CDR3 is CASSRKWGDVSPQHF. DNA for the CDR3: TGTGCCAGTAGTAGGAAGTGGGGAGACGTGAGCCCCCAGCATTTT.

The sample holds a few counts of this clone. V and J are TRBV5-1 and TRBJ2-1; 9 positions match TRBD1. V gave up 3 bases and J gave up 7 bases; unmatched junction bases: 5. The CDR3 length is 14 residues. Germline CDR1 is SGHRS and CDR2 is YFSETQ. In DNA, the CDR3 is TGCGCCAGCAGCTCGGGACAGGGTGGAAATGAGCAGTTCTTC. This translates into CASSSGQGGNEQFF.

V gene TRBV11-3 combines with J gene TRBJ2-1; D unclear. This CDR3 has 15 residues. Trimming left V 2 bases short and J 3 bases short, with 11 bases between. Germline lookup yields CDR1 SGHNT and CDR2 YENEEA. In DNA form, the CDR3 reads TGTGCCAGCAGCTTATCTGGGCCAGGCTACAATGAGCAGTTCTTC. It translates to CASSLSGPGYNEQFF.

V is TRBV4-3 and J is TRBJ2-1; 15 bases match TRBD2. J lost 2 bases, V lost 0 bases, and 8 bases had no gene match. Germline V gene sequence: CDR1 LGHNA, CDR2 YSLEER. The length of the CDR3 is 20 residues. The CDR3 DNA reads TGCGCCAGCAGCCAAGATCAAATTAGGACTAGCGGGGGGGCCTACAATGAGCAGTTCTTC. It is translated as CASSQDQIRTSGGAYNEQFF.

The count of this clone is one. V gene TRBV6-1 combines with J gene TRBJ1-5; D is perhaps TRBD1 (5 bases). Trimming removed 8 bases at V and 6 bases at J, with 14 bases between. The CDR3 is 13 residues long. Germline CDR1 is MNHNS and CDR2 is SASEGT. The CDR3 coding sequence is TGTGCCAGCCTCGGGGGGGGAGGTCAGCCCCAGCATTTT. Its translation: CASLGGGGQPQHF.

In this sample, this clone turned up a few times. The chain has TRBV7-2 and TRBJ2-6, with unresolved D. Trimming took off 7 bases at V and 0 bases at J, with 7 bases between the two ends. Germline CDR1 reads SGHTA; CDR2 reads FQGNSA. This CDR3 is 14 amino acids long. CDR3 loop: CASIPFSGANVLTF. CDR3 nucleotides: TGTGCCAGCATCCCTTTCTCTGGGGCCAACGTCCTGACTTTC.

The rearrangement joins TRBV6-1 to TRBJ1-1; D may be TRBD1 (5 bases). This CDR3 contains 15 residues. The V gene lost 2 bases and the J gene lost 4 bases, with 14 bases spanning the gap. Per the germline V gene, CDR1 is MNHNS and CDR2 is SASEGT. Here the CDR3 reads CASSERGPVGTEAFF. CDR3 DNA: TGTGCCAGCAGTGAAAGGGGCCCCGTGGGCACTGAAGCTTTCTTT.

In its sample, this clone was seen once. The sample carries other DNA sequences with the same CDR3. The V call is TRBV11-2, the J call TRBJ1-4; D gene uncertain. CDR3 length: 14 amino acids. Germline values: CDR1 SGHAT, CDR2 FQNNGV. The V and J ends lost 1 base and 8 bases respectively, with 11 bases between them. CDR3: CASSLVAGSEKLFF. The CDR3 region has the DNA TGTGCCAGCAGCTTAGTTGCGGGGAGCGAAAAACTGTTTTTT.

The chain carries TRBV5-1 and TRBJ2-1, with 12 bases that match TRBD2. Germline CDR1 SGHRS, CDR2 YFSETQ. The length of the CDR3 is 16 residues. Unmatched junction bases numbered 7, after V lost 4 bases and J lost 5 bases. The CDR3 reads CASSGGGLAGNNEQFF. CDR3 coding DNA: TGCGCCAGCAGCGGAGGCGGACTAGCGGGGAACAATGAGCAGTTCTTC.

The genes are TRBV6-5 and TRBJ2-7; TRBD1 agrees at 7 bases. J lost 0 bases, V lost 7 bases, and 9 bases had no gene match. The CDR3 has 15 residues. Germline CDR1 and CDR2: MNHEY and SVGAGI. Written as DNA, the CDR3 is TGTGCCAGCACCCCAACAGGGGAAGGCTCCTACGAGCAGTACTTC. It codes for CASTPTGEGSYEQYF.

This clone has only one observation. J is TRBJ2-5 and V is TRBV18, with 8 bases identical to TRBD2. Trimming removed 6 bases from V and 2 bases from J; junction bases left unmatched: 14. Germline CDR1 reads KGHSH; CDR2 reads LQKENI. The CDR3 has 17 amino acids. This chain's CDR3 is CASSPTVRGASQETQYF. CDR3 coding DNA: TGTGCCAGCTCCCCAACCGTGCGGGGGGCTTCGCAAGAGACCCAGTACTTC. The complete variable domain, with remaining parts taken from reference TRBV18 and TRBJ2-5, reads NAGVMQNPRHLVRRRGQEARLRCSPMKGHSHVYWYRQLPEEGLKFMVYLQKENIIDESGMPKERFSAEFPKEGPSILRIQQVVRGDSAAYFCASSPTVRGASQETQYFGPGTRLLVL.

The CDR3 region is CASSKDRAAYGYTF. The CDR3 DNA sequence: TGTGCCAGCAGTAAGGACAGGGCGGCCTATGGCTACACCTTC. The rearrangement links TRBV6-5 to TRBJ1-2; TRBD1 agrees at 8 bases. Per the germline V gene, CDR1 is MNHEY and CDR2 is SVGAGI. This CDR3 contains 14 residues. V trimming: 5 bases; J trimming: 4 bases; junction bases outside the gene matches: 6.

The rearrangement links TRBV5-1 to TRBJ2-7, with TRBD1 matching over 9 bases. This CDR3 region has 15 residues. V lost 7 bases and J lost 5; bases outside the gene matches: 13. Looked up from germline, CDR1 is SGHRS and CDR2 is YFSETQ. This CDR3 is CASQPTGQGTHEQYF. In DNA, the CDR3 is TGCGCCAGCCAGCCAACGGGACAGGGAACGCACGAGCAGTACTTC.

The chain joins TRBV6-5 to TRBJ2-5; TRBD1 agrees at 9 bases. The CDR3 is made up of 15 amino acids. Germline V gene data show CDR1 as MNHEY and CDR2 as SVGAGI. The junction had 9 bases not matched to a gene; V was cut back by 6 bases and J by 4 bases. CDR3 nucleotide sequence: TGTGCCAGCAGGAACAGGGGGCTTTCCGGAGAGACCCAGTACTTC. Protein sequence: CASRNRGLSGETQYF.

The chain recombines TRBV29-1 with TRBJ2-1, with D maybe TRBD2 (6 bases). V gave up 7 bases and J gave up 8 bases, with 18 bases separating them. In germline, CDR1 is SQVTM, CDR2 ANQGSEA. CDR3 length: 13 amino acids. The DNA for the CDR3 is TGCAGCGGCGGGACGCTTAAGACGGATGAGCAGTTCTTC. It translates to CSGGTLKTDEQFF.

CDR3 loop: CASSLGLADTQYF. CDR3 nucleotides: TGTGCCAGCAGCTTGGGACTAGCGGATACGCAGTATTTT. The chain carries TRBV5-8 and TRBJ2-3; 8 bases agree with TRBD2. Germline lookup yields CDR1 SGHTS and CDR2 YDEGEE. Trimming at V came to 0 bases and at J to 6 bases, leaving 0 bases not matched to a gene. This CDR3 contains 13 residues.

This chain links TRBV19 with TRBJ2-7; 7 nucleotides align to TRBD2. Germline V gene sequence: CDR1 LNHDA, CDR2 SQIVND (reference sequence). The CDR3 totals 13 residues. J gave up 3 bases and V 1 base, and 0 bases lay outside the gene matches. The CDR3 reads CASSIAGGYEQYF. CDR3 coding DNA: TGTGCCAGTAGTATAGCGGGGGGCTACGAGCAGTACTTC.

The chain carries TRBV7-2 and TRBJ2-1; TRBD2 aligns across 10 bases. Germline V gene sequence: CDR1 SGHTA, CDR2 FQGNSA. Trimming removed 5 bases from V and 7 bases from J; junction bases left unmatched: 17. The CDR3 loop spans 18 amino acids. The CDR3 sequence: CASSLSALGAGGQNEQFF. CDR3 bases: TGTGCCAGCAGCCTTAGCGCTTTGGGAGCGGGGGGGCAAAATGAGCAGTTCTTC.

The gene calls are TRBV9 and TRBJ2-5; D ambiguous. CDR3 length equals 14 residues. The germline V gene encodes CDR1 SGDLS and CDR2 YYNGEE. Trimming stripped 0 bases from V and 5 bases from J, with 11 bases between. CDR3 bases: TGTGCCAGCAGCGTAGAGGCGGCACGGGAGACCCAGTACTTC. It yields the protein CASSVEAARETQYF.

This clone was counted once. The chain carries TRBV5-4 and TRBJ1-3; 9 bases agree with TRBD1. V dropped 4 bases and J dropped 2; count of bases not matched to a gene: 10. The CDR3 has 17 amino acids. Germline V CDR1 and CDR2: SGHNT, YYREEE (reference sequence). Here the CDR3 DNA reads TGTGCCAGCAGCCCAACTGCGGACAGGGGAACTGGAAACACCATATATTTT. This codes for CASSPTADRGTGNTIYF.

This clone came up a few times. The V gene is TRBV30, the J gene TRBJ2-5, with TRBD2 as a possible D gene (7 bases). V was cut by 2 bases and J by 6 bases, with 10 bases left in between. Germline-derived CDR1 and CDR2 are GTSNPN and SVGIG (reference sequence). This CDR3 has 12 residues. CDR3 sequence (DNA): TGTGCCTGGAGTTCGGGGGGCAAGACCCAGTACTTC. It codes for CAWSSGGKTQYF.

This chain joins TRBV19 and TRBJ2-1; TRBD1 matches at 8 bases. CDR1 LNHDA and CDR2 SQIVND come from the germline V gene (reference sequence). Trimming at V came to 5 bases and at J to 0 bases, leaving 3 bases not matched to a gene. CDR3 length equals 15 residues. The CDR3 protein is CASSRQGSSYNEQFF. The CDR3 DNA is TGTGCCAGTAGTCGACAGGGGAGCTCCTACAATGAGCAGTTCTTC.